Below are 28 T cell receptor beta chains sequenced from a single sample in a study of blood T cells in healthy people across ages. For the second PCR, which ran for about 6 to 11 cycles, a sample-barcoded 5' primer and a J-beta primer mix were used. TCRdb recomputed calls from the 5' RACE reads with MiXCR, one row per CDR3 protein. The sample includes 1.5 million to 2 million distinct CDR3 sequences, 40% to 55% of them seen just once. The sequenced sample consisted of blood. These receptors came from a woman between 40 and 50 years old in good health.

This chain joins TRBV7-2 and TRBJ2-7; 10 bases line up with TRBD1. Per the germline V gene, CDR1 is SGHTA and CDR2 is FQGNSA. This CDR3 comprises 13 residues. With V trimmed by 5 bases and J by 7 bases, 5 bases remained unmatched. CDR3 sequence reads: CASSPDRGNEQYF. DNA of the CDR3: TGTGCCAGCAGCCCGGACAGGGGGAATGAGCAGTACTTC.

This clonotype showed up just a few times. This chain uses TRBV21-1 with TRBJ2-7; TRBD1, the D gene given by the table, was not confirmed from the DNA. TRBV21-1 is given as a pseudogene. The CDR3 consists of 15 residues. The CDR3 nucleotides read TGTGCCAGCAGCAAATTCGGTGGGGGCCACTACGAGCAGTACTTC. Its protein is CASSKFGGGHYEQYF.

This clonotype was counted a few times. The V gene is TRBV4-2, the J gene TRBJ2-4, with D possibly being TRBD1 (5 bases). The J call may be mistaken, given a closer DNA end match to TRBJ2-7. CDR1 is LGHNA, CDR2 YNFKEQ, per germline. The CDR3 loop spans 15 amino acids. CDR3 region: CASSQEVRQGHEQYF. The CDR3 nucleotides are TGTGCCAGCAGCCAAGAGGTGAGGCAGGGCCACGAGCAGTACTTC.

The gene calls are TRBV12-3 or TRBV12-4 and TRBJ1-5, with 7 bases fitting TRBD1. V shed 7 bases, J shed 0 bases, and the junction held 12 bases outside the gene matches. This CDR3 region has 17 residues. CDR3 DNA sequence: TGTGCCAGCAACCTAGGGGGGACAGTCTATAGCAATCAGCCCCAGCATTTT. Its translation: CASNLGGTVYSNQPQHF.

The genes are TRBV29-1 and TRBJ2-7, with D unresolved. Germline CDR1 is SQVTM and CDR2 is ANQGSEA. V lost 4 bases and J 9 bases, leaving 19 bases between the germline ends. This CDR3 spans 13 amino acids. CDR3 nucleotide sequence: TGCAGCGTTGTCGCCGACCGCCCGGTGGTGCAGTACTTC. Translating gives CSVVADRPVVQYF.

This chain uses TRBV28 with TRBJ1-2; no clear D. Germline CDR1 and CDR2: MDHEN and SYDVKM. The CDR3 loop spans 14 amino acids. Deletions cut 5 bases from V and 6 bases from J, with 16 bases between. CDR3 in DNA: TGTGCCAGCAGTAACCCGGACTCGAATGATGGCTACACCTTC. Translation: CASSNPDSNDGYTF.

The chain links TRBV29-1 to TRBJ2-7; 9 nucleotides line up with TRBD1. Trimming removed 7 bases from V and 2 bases from J; junction bases left unmatched: 15. The length of the CDR3 is 16 residues. Germline V gene sequence: CDR1 SQVTM, CDR2 ANQGSEA. The CDR3 protein is CSAAGYHDRGAYEQYF. The CDR3 region has the DNA TGCAGCGCGGCGGGATATCATGACAGGGGGGCCTACGAGCAGTACTTC.

The chain uses TRBV5-1 and TRBJ2-1, with 9 bases matching TRBD1. The CDR3 has 14 amino acids. The germline V gene encodes CDR1 SGHRS and CDR2 YFSETQ. V lost 4 bases to trimming and J lost 6 bases; unmatched junction nucleotides: 5. For the CDR3, the DNA is TGCGCCAGCAGCGGGACAGGGAGGAGCAATGAGCAGTTCTTC. Its translation is CASSGTGRSNEQFF.

The V call is TRBV6-5, the J call TRBJ2-1, with 8 bases fitting TRBD1. The CDR3 runs to 17 residues. CDR1 MNHEY and CDR2 SVGAGI come from the germline V gene. Trimming cost V 0 bases and J 0 bases; bases outside gene matches: 4. The CDR3 region has the DNA TGTGCCAGCAGTTACTCGAACAGGGGGACCTCCTACAATGAGCAGTTCTTC. Its protein product is CASSYSNRGTSYNEQFF.

The CDR3 region is CATSETGTGGMDTQYF. The CDR3 DNA is TGTGCCACCAGTGAGACTGGGACAGGGGGCATGGATACGCAGTATTTT. J is TRBJ2-3 and V is TRBV24-1, with TRBD1 matching over 12 bases. The CDR3 length is 16 residues. Germline CDR1 reads KGHDR; CDR2 reads SFDVKD. The ends lost 4 bases at V and 6 bases at J; junction bases unmatched: 7.

This clonotype has more than one count but fewer than ten. The chain links TRBV6-2 or TRBV6-3 to TRBJ2-5; the match to TRBD1 covers 10 bases. The CDR3 is 18 amino acids. Germline-derived CDR1 and CDR2 are MNHEY and SVGEGT. V trimming: 6 bases; J trimming: 0 bases; junction bases outside the gene matches: 13. In nucleotides, the CDR3 is TGTGCCAGCAGGCCGGGACAGGGGTCCTTACTCAACCAAGAGACCCAGTACTTC. It encodes CASRPGQGSLLNQETQYF.

The rearrangement joins TRBV6-5 to TRBJ2-1; D is possibly TRBD1 (5 bases). The CDR3 sequence is 15 residues long. Germline CDR1 reads MNHEY; CDR2 reads SVGAGI. With 6 bases removed from V and 6 bases from J, the gap between germline ends came to 18 bases. The CDR3 loop is CASRAPTGSSNEQFF. The DNA of the CDR3 is TGTGCCAGCAGAGCCCCTACAGGCTCCAGCAATGAGCAGTTCTTC.

The chain combines TRBV7-9 with TRBJ1-1, with 7 bases aligning to TRBD1. CDR1 is SEHNR, CDR2 FQNEAQ, per germline (reference sequence). V lost 1 base and J lost 8; bases outside the gene matches: 7. This CDR3 has 14 amino acids. The CDR3 DNA reads TGTGCCAGCAGCTTAGGGGGGCAGGGGGGAGAAGCTTTCTTT. Protein: CASSLGGQGGEAFF.

Notes on this clonotype: A read error may be the cause here, since a much bigger clone is one base away. This chain joins TRBV29-1 and TRBJ2-4; the D gene is possibly TRBD1 (5 bases). The germline V gene has CDR1 SQVTM and CDR2 ANQGSEA. Trimming cost V 5 bases and J 0 bases, with 8 bases left between them. This CDR3 region has 13 residues. The CDR3 loop is CSVLGLAKNIQYF. CDR3 sequence (DNA): TGCAGCGTTCTGGGGCTAGCCAAAAACATTCAGTACTTC.

The CDR3 is CASSSGQHNEKLFF. The CDR3 DNA sequence: TGTGCCAGCAGCTCCGGTCAGCATAATGAAAAACTGTTTTTT. The chain uses TRBV6-6 and TRBJ1-4; D gene ambiguous. V shed 6 bases and J shed 4 bases, with 12 bases lying between them. This CDR3 comprises 14 residues. Germline V CDR1 and CDR2: MNHNY, SVGAGI (reference sequence).

CDR3 DNA: TGTGCCATCAGTCCCGGTAGGGGACACCCCTCTGGGGCCAACGTCCTGACTTTC. Translation gives CAISPGRGHPSGANVLTF. The chain has TRBV10-3 and TRBJ2-6; TRBD1 is a possible D gene (6 bases). Germline V gene data show CDR1 as ENHRY and CDR2 as SYGVKD. V was shortened by 5 bases and J by 0 bases, with 17 bases between the two germline ends. This CDR3 has 18 amino acids.

There are a few counts of this clonotype. The chain has TRBV6-5 and TRBJ2-1, with D possibly TRBD1 on 5 matching bases. The germline gives CDR1 MNHEY, CDR2 SVGAGI. Deletions cut 2 bases from V and 2 bases from J, with 13 bases between. This CDR3 has 16 residues. The chain's CDR3 is CASSYGGAVTYNEQFF. The DNA of the CDR3 is TGTGCCAGCAGTTACGGTGGGGCGGTCACCTACAATGAGCAGTTCTTC.

This clonotype was counted a few times. The gene calls are TRBV20-1 and TRBJ2-7; no definite D call. The CDR3 covers 13 residues. V dropped 3 bases and J dropped 0 bases, with 9 bases sitting between them. Germline values: CDR1 DFQATT, CDR2 SNEGSKA (reference sequence). The CDR3 reads CSASDVSSYEQYF. DNA of the CDR3: TGCAGTGCTAGTGACGTGAGCTCCTACGAGCAGTACTTC.

The chain is built from TRBV6-2 or TRBV6-3 and TRBJ2-4; the D gene could be TRBD1 or TRBD2 (6 bases each). CDR1 and CDR2 from the germline V gene are MNHEY and SVGEGT. This CDR3 contains 15 residues. The V gene lost 5 bases and the J gene lost 0 bases, with 11 bases spanning the gap. The CDR3 region has the DNA TGTGCCAGCAGTGGAAGGGGGGCAGCCAAAAACATTCAGTACTTC. It is translated as CASSGRGAAKNIQYF.

The CDR3 region has the DNA TGCAGTGCTAGAGCCCGGGAGGGATTTCGGAGTACGCAGTATTTT. Translating it yields CSARAREGFRSTQYF. The chain is built from TRBV20-1 and TRBJ2-3; the match to TRBD2 covers 8 bases. The CDR3 covers 15 residues. Trimming cost V 1 base and J 8 bases; bases outside gene matches: 11. In germline, CDR1 is DFQATT, CDR2 SNEGSKA (reference sequence).

The chain recombines TRBV3-1 with TRBJ2-1, with TRBD2 identical over 7 bases. V was clipped by 3 bases and J by 9 bases; unmatched bases: 14. Germline CDR1 is LGHDT and CDR2 is YNNKEL (reference sequence). This CDR3 is built from 16 residues. The CDR3 spells CASSHREGKTFREQFF. The CDR3 DNA sequence: TGTGCCAGCAGCCATAGGGAGGGGAAGACTTTCCGTGAGCAGTTCTTC.

The chain combines TRBV29-1 with TRBJ2-3; D remains ambiguous. Germline V CDR1 and CDR2: SQVTM, ANQGSEA. CDR3 length: 13 residues. Trimming shortened V by 8 bases and J by 0 bases, and 12 bases separated the two germline ends. CDR3 bases: TGCAGCTCTGGGATGGCTAGCACAGATACGCAGTATTTT. Translating it yields CSSGMASTDTQYF.

The chain recombines TRBV7-9 with TRBJ1-2, with a weak D call TRBD1 (5 bases). Deletions cut 5 bases from V and 4 bases from J, with 11 bases between. The CDR3 totals 13 residues. Germline V gene lookup returns CDR1 SEHNR and CDR2 FQNEAQ (reference sequence). CDR3 DNA: TGTGCCAGCAGCGACAGTATCTTCTATGGCTACACCTTC. This translates into CASSDSIFYGYTF.

The J gene is TRBJ2-6, the V gene TRBV7-8, with D possibly being TRBD1 (6 bases). The CDR3 sequence is 16 residues long. CDR1 SGHVS and CDR2 FQNEAQ come from the germline V gene. The V gene lost 6 bases and the J gene lost 1 base, with 13 bases spanning the gap. For the CDR3, the DNA is TGTGCCAGCAGATTAACAGGGTCTTCTGGGGCCAACGTCCTGACTTTC. This codes for CASRLTGSSGANVLTF.

CDR3 sequence (DNA): TGTGCCAGCAGGGGTAGCGGGGATGAGCAGTTCTTC. This gives the protein CASRGSGDEQFF. The chain has TRBV6-5 and TRBJ2-1; 8 bases align to TRBD2. The V gene end was trimmed by 6 bases and the J gene end by 8 bases; junction bases not matched to a gene: 3. Germline V gene lookup returns CDR1 MNHEY and CDR2 SVGAGI. CDR3 length: 12 amino acids.

The V gene is TRBV28, the J gene TRBJ2-1, with D perhaps TRBD2 (6 bases). Germline-derived CDR1 and CDR2 are MDHEN and SYDVKM. Between the trimmed V and J ends, which lost 6 bases and 3 bases, there was a span of 21 bases. The CDR3 spans 17 residues. The CDR3 coding sequence is TGTGCCAGCAGACCGTGGGTGGAGGGAAAGGTCTACAATGAGCAGTTCTTC. This translates into CASRPWVEGKVYNEQFF.

This clonotype was detected only a few times. The chain recombines TRBV28 with TRBJ2-3; possible D gene TRBD1, 6 bases. Germline values: CDR1 MDHEN, CDR2 SYDVKM. V was cut by 5 bases and J by 2 bases, with 14 bases left in between. The CDR3 consists of 15 residues. CDR3 bases: TGTGCCAGCAGTCTCGGGACAAAAAACACAGATACGCAGTATTTT. This gives the protein CASSLGTKNTDTQYF.

The V and J genes are TRBV5-1 and TRBJ2-1; TRBD2 matches 13 bases. CDR3 length equals 16 residues. Germline V CDR1 and CDR2: SGHRS, YFSETQ. The J segment lost 7 bases and the V segment lost 7 bases, leaving 11 bases of the junction unmatched. The CDR3 sequence: CASCCTSGGARNEQFF. The CDR3 nucleotides read TGCGCCAGCTGCTGCACTAGCGGGGGGGCTCGGAATGAGCAGTTCTTC.